The 6 T cell receptor beta chains presented below share a single source sample, sequenced in a study of cytomegalovirus exposure and HLA in healthy donors. Primers for the PCR totalled 60 Vbeta and 13 Jbeta. The protocol was immunoSEQ multiplex PCR, while the TCRdb copy is restricted to in-frame clones and leaves out a portion. The sample has about 170,000 clones, 65% to 85% seen once. The sample taken for sequencing was PBMCs. The receptors stem from a woman aged 45-60 years in good health and CMV-seropositive.

The genes are TRBV4-2 and TRBJ2-5; 11 bases line up with TRBD2. After removal of 4 bases from V and 3 bases from J, the junction contained 13 bases not matched to a gene. CDR1 and CDR2 from the germline V gene are LGHNA and YNFKEQ. This CDR3 contains 18 residues. The CDR3 region is CASSPGVAGGQWEETQYF. DNA of the CDR3: TGTGCCAGCAGCCCCGGAGTAGCGGGGGGGCAGTGGGAAGAGACCCAGTACTTC.

The V and J genes are TRBV4-3 and TRBJ2-3, with 10 nucleotides matching TRBD1. The CDR3 covers 16 residues. The ends lost 0 bases at V and 6 bases at J; junction bases unmatched: 6. The germline V gene has CDR1 LGHNA and CDR2 YSLEER. CDR3 amino acids: CASSQDRDRGDDTQYF. The CDR3 coding sequence is TGCGCCAGCAGCCAAGACCGGGACAGGGGTGACGATACGCAGTATTTT.

The J gene is TRBJ1-2, the V gene TRBV30; a weak D match, TRBD1 (5 bases). CDR3 length: 15 amino acids. Germline V gene lookup returns CDR1 GTSNPN and CDR2 SVGIG (reference sequence). V shed 0 bases and J shed 8 bases, with 19 bases lying between them. The DNA of the CDR3 is TGTGCCTGGAGTGTGACCGGGCACCATCGGGGGGGCTACACCTTC. Residues: CAWSVTGHHRGGYTF.

V and J are TRBV7-2 and TRBJ1-3, with D uncertain. V was clipped by 1 base and J by 0 bases, with 10 bases between them. Germline loops: CDR1 SGHTA, CDR2 FQGNSA. The CDR3 is 16 residues long. Here the CDR3 reads CASSLVVRISGNTIYF. In DNA form, the CDR3 reads TGTGCCAGCAGCTTAGTCGTCAGAATCTCTGGAAACACCATATATTTT.

This clone has a single count. The chain employs TRBV5-1 and TRBJ2-7, with 11 nucleotides matching TRBD2. CDR1 and CDR2 (germline): SGHRS, YFSETQ. V lost 4 bases and J lost 6; bases outside the gene matches: 9. There are 15 residues in the CDR3. This CDR3 reads CASSPTLAGEGEQYF. CDR3 nucleotides: TGCGCCAGCAGCCCGACACTAGCGGGAGAAGGCGAGCAGTACTTC.

About this clone itself: The junction differs from germline at one of its ends, possibly a read error. V usage is TRBV7-9 and J usage is TRBJ1-1, with D tentatively TRBD1 (6 bases). Germline V gene sequence: CDR1 SEHNR, CDR2 FQNEAQ (reference sequence). The CDR3 runs to 14 residues. In nucleotides, the CDR3 is TGTTCCAGCAGCCGCTCGACAGGAACCACTGAAGCTTTCTTT. Protein sequence: CSSSRSTGTTEAFF.